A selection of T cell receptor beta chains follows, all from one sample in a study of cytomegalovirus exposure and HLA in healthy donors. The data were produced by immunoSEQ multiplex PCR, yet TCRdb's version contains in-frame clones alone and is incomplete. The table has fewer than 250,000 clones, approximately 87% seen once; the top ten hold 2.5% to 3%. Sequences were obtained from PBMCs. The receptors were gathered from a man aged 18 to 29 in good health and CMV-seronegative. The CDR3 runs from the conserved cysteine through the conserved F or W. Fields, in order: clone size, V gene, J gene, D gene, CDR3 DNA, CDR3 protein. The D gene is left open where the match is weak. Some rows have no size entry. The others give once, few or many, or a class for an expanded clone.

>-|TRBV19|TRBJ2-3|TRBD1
TGTGCCAGCGAAGACAGGGCCACAGATACGCAGTATTTT
CASEDRATDTQYF
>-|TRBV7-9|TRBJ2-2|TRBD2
TGTGCCCATTTGGGCGGGGGGCCAAACCTGAACACCGGGGAGCTGTTTTTT
CAHLGGGPNLNTGELFF
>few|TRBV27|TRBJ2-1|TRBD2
TGTGCCAGCAGACAACTAGCGGGGGGTACCTACAATGAGCAGTTCTTC
CASRQLAGGTYNEQFF
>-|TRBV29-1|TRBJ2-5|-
TGCAGCGTTGAAGCTTCCCTGGAGGAGCGGGAGACCCAGTACTTC
CSVEASLEERETQYF
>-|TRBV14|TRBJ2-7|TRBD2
TGTGCCAGCAGCCAAGTAGGCCTAGCGGGAGTCGGCTACGAGCAGTACTTC
CASSQVGLAGVGYEQYF
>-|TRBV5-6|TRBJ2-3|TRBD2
TGTGCCAGCAGCTTGGAGTTAGCGGGAGATACGCAGTATTTT
CASSLELAGDTQYF
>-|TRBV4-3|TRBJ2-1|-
TGCGCCAGCAGCCAGAGGACAGGGAGGGTATTCAATGAGCAGTTCTTC
CASSQRTGRVFNEQFF
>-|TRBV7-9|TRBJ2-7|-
TGTGCCAGCAGCATACCTAGCAGTTCCTACGAGCAGTACTTC
CASSIPSSSYEQYF
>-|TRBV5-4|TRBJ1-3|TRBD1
TGTGCCAGCAGCTTGGACAGGGGATACACCATATATTTT
CASSLDRGYTIYF
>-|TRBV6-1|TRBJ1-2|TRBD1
TGTGCCTACCGGGACAGGGGGCGATTGGGATATGGCTACACCTTC
CAYRDRGRLGYGYTF
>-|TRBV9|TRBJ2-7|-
TGTGCCAGCAGCGTTACAGGACACCCACTGGGCGAGCAGTACTTC
CASSVTGHPLGEQYF
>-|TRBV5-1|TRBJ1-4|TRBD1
TGCGCCAGCCACGATACAGGGGCTGATGAAAAACTGTTTTTT
CASHDTGADEKLFF
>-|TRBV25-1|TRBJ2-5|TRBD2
TGTGCCAGCAGTGTTTTAGCGGGGGGGCTAGTTGGCGAGACCCAGTACTTC
CASSVLAGGLVGETQYF
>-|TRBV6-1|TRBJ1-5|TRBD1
TGTGCCAGCACGATGGGCACAGGGGGTCAGCCCCAGCATTTT
CASTMGTGGQPQHF
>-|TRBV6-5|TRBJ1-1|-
TGTGCCAGCAGTTTGTCCCCAGGGGCGATTAACACTGAAGCTTTCTTT
CASSLSPGAINTEAFF
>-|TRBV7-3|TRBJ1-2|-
TGTGCCAGCAGCTCCCCCGGGACACCTTCCCGCTACACCTTC
CASSSPGTPSRYTF
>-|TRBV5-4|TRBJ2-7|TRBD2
TGTGCCAGCAGCTTGGGGGTAGCTAGCGGGCCCTCCTACGAGCAGTACTTC
CASSLGVASGPSYEQYF
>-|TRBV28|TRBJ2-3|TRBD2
TGTGCCAGCAGTTTTCCTGCTAGCGGGAGCGCAGATACGCAGTATTTT
CASSFPASGSADTQYF
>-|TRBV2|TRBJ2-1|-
TGTGCCAGCAGTGCGGACAGATACAATGAGCAGTTCTTC
CASSADRYNEQFF
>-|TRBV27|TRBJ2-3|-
TGTGCCAGCAGTTTATTAAACCAGGATACGCAGTATTTT
CASSLLNQDTQYF
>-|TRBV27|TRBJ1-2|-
TGTGCCAGCAGCCCCAGCGGGAGCGGCTACACCTTC
CASSPSGSGYTF
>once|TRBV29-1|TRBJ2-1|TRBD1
TGCAGCGTGGGACAGGGGGCCGCAAATGAGCAGTTCTTC
CSVGQGAANEQFF
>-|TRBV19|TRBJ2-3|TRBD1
TGTGCCGCAGGGACAGGGGCAGATACGCAGTATTTT
CAAGTGADTQYF
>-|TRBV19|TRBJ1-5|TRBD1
TGTGCCAGTAGGACAGGGTTCAGCAATCAGCCCCAGCATTTT
CASRTGFSNQPQHF
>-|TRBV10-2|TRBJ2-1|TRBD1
TGCGCCAGCATGAGACAGGGGGTCTACAATGAGCAGTTCTTC
CASMRQGVYNEQFF
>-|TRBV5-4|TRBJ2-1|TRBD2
TGTGCCAGCAGCTTTGGGACTAAGGCTTTGGATGAGCAGTTCTTC
CASSFGTKALDEQFF